This entry describes one TCR beta chain. Germline assignment: CDR1 MNHEY and CDR2 SMNVEV (reference sequence). The CDR3 runs 14 residues. V was shortened by 5 bases and J by 0 bases, with 8 bases between the two germline ends. These data originate in a study of T cell repertoires in cytomegalovirus infection. Each CDR3 protein is one row after TCRdb ran MiXCR on the reads. The repertoire includes approximately 700,000 distinct CDR3 sequences, 35% to 40% of them detected once, and about 2.8% sits in the top ten. The TCR sequence derives from a human donor in good health (CMV status not recorded). Some clones in this sample may be carry-over from other donors' samples. J is TRBJ2-1 and V is TRBV27; no definite D call. Specimen: PBMCs. The CDR3 region is CASSTIDSYNEQFF. Here the CDR3 DNA reads TGTGCCAGCAGTACGATTGACTCCTACAATGAGCAGTTCTTC.